These 22 T cell receptor beta chains share one sample of origin, sequenced in a study of cytomegalovirus exposure and HLA in healthy donors. The assay was immunoSEQ multiplex PCR, and TCRdb's table has in-frame clones only and misses some. The table includes some 150,000 clones, about nine tenths detected once. Sequenced sample: PBMCs. The origin of the receptors is a man aged 18 to 35 in good health and CMV-seropositive.

This clone was recorded a few times. This chain uses TRBV15 with TRBJ1-1; maybe TRBD1 (5 bases). Germline V gene sequence: CDR1 LNHNV, CDR2 YYDKDF (reference sequence). The CDR3 loop spans 12 amino acids. Trimming took 3 bases from V and 7 from J, leaving 9 bases between them. CDR3 sequence (DNA): TGTGCCACCAGCAGTTCCCAGGGTGAAGCTTTCTTT. Residues: CATSSSQGEAFF.

The J gene is TRBJ2-3, the V gene TRBV7-2, with 7 bases lining up with TRBD2. In germline, CDR1 is SGHTA, CDR2 FQGNSA. CDR3 length: 16 amino acids. V was pared by 3 bases and J by 4 bases, with 10 bases of the junction left unmatched. CDR3 in amino acids: CASSLGGVWAADTQYF. The CDR3 DNA sequence: TGTGCCAGCAGCTTGGGGGGGGTCTGGGCTGCAGATACGCAGTATTTT. Full variable domain (outside the CDR3, taken from reference TRBV7-2 and TRBJ2-3): GAGVSQSPSNKVTEKGKDVELRCDPISGHTALYWYRQSLGQGLEFLIYFQGNSAPDKSGLPSDRFSAERTGGSVSTLTIQRTQQEDSAVYLCASSLGGVWAADTQYFGPGTRLTVL.

The chain uses TRBV6-1 and TRBJ1-2, with D unclear. CDR1 MNHNS and CDR2 SASEGT come from the germline V gene. This CDR3 is 12 amino acids long. Trimming cost V 8 bases and J 2 bases, with 9 bases left between them. CDR3 sequence: CASGPGNYGYTF. The CDR3 nucleotides read TGTGCCAGCGGACCGGGAAACTATGGCTACACCTTC.

The rearrangement joins TRBV4-1 to TRBJ2-5, with D possibly being TRBD2 (6 bases). Trimming took off 0 bases at V and 4 bases at J, with 24 bases between the two ends. Looked up from germline, CDR1 is MGHRA and CDR2 is YSYEKL. CDR3 size: 19 residues. DNA for the CDR3: TGCGCCAGCAGCCAAGATCTACCCAGATGGGGGGAAGGTCGAGAGACCCAGTACTTC. Translation: CASSQDLPRWGEGRETQYF.

The CDR3 is CASWGGARGYTF. The CDR3 nucleotides are TGTGCCTCTTGGGGAGGGGCCCGTGGCTACACCTTC. This chain links TRBV19 with TRBJ1-2; perhaps TRBD1 as D (5 bases). The CDR3 loop spans 12 amino acids. The V gene's germline CDR1 is LNHDA and CDR2 SQIVND (reference sequence). The ends were cut back, 11 bases at V and 7 bases at J, with 17 bases in the middle. The whole variable domain, filled in from reference TRBV19 and TRBJ1-2, reads DGGITQSPKYLFRKEGQNVTLSCEQNLNHDAMYWYRQDPGQGLRLIYYSQIVNDFQKGDIAEGYSVSREKKESFPLTVTSAQKNPTAFYLCASWGGARGYTFGSGTRLTVV.

The chain combines TRBV4-1 with TRBJ1-1, with TRBD1 matching 7 bases. CDR1 is MGHRA, CDR2 YSYEKL, per germline. The V and J ends lost 4 bases and 1 base, in that order; junction bases with no gene match: 9. The CDR3 totals 16 residues. In DNA, the CDR3 is TGCGCCAGCAGCCGGGCGACAGGGTATAGGAACACTGAAGCTTTCTTT. Translation gives CASSRATGYRNTEAFF.

The CDR3 loop is CASSYGTGGSPLHF. For the CDR3, the DNA is TGTGCCAGCAGTTACGGGACAGGGGGCTCACCCCTCCACTTT. This chain links TRBV6-5 with TRBJ1-6; 12 positions agree with TRBD1. CDR3 size: 14 residues. With V trimmed by 2 bases and J by 10 bases, 0 bases remained unmatched. From germline, CDR1 is MNHEY and CDR2 SVGAGI.

The V and J genes are TRBV10-1 and TRBJ2-1; 10 bases match TRBD2. The CDR3 totals 17 residues. With 7 bases clipped from V and 4 bases from J, the junction kept 13 bases outside the gene matches. Germline CDR1 reads WNHNN; CDR2 reads SYGVQD (reference sequence). CDR3 residues: CASMPAIAGGLYNEQFF. The CDR3 DNA is TGCGCCAGCATGCCGGCGATAGCGGGAGGACTTTACAATGAGCAGTTCTTC.

The table lists this clone with a count of one. The chain has TRBV27 and TRBJ1-2; D is perhaps TRBD1 (5 bases). Per germline, CDR1 MNHEY and CDR2 SMNVEV (reference sequence). This CDR3 comprises 16 residues. Trimming left V 7 bases short and J 4 bases short, with 22 bases between. The CDR3 here is CASTPTGTKGAYGYTF. CDR3 bases: TGTGCCAGCACCCCAACCGGGACTAAGGGAGCCTATGGCTACACCTTC.

J is TRBJ1-1 and V is TRBV6-5; 7 bases align to TRBD1. V shed 4 bases, J shed 4 bases, and the junction held 3 bases outside the gene matches. Germline loops: CDR1 MNHEY, CDR2 SVGAGI. The CDR3 is 13 residues long. The CDR3 loop is CASSFSGGTEAFF. The DNA of the CDR3 is TGTGCCAGCAGTTTCTCAGGGGGCACTGAAGCTTTCTTT.

V and J are TRBV11-2 and TRBJ1-5; the match to TRBD1 covers 7 bases. V trimming: 5 bases; J trimming: 6 bases; junction bases outside the gene matches: 7. CDR3 length: 14 residues. The germline gives CDR1 SGHAT, CDR2 FQNNGV. The CDR3 DNA sequence: TGTGCCAGCAGCCTCGACAGGGCGGGTCAGCCCCAGCATTTT. It specifies CASSLDRAGQPQHF.

In this sample, this clone turned up once. V gene TRBV18 combines with J gene TRBJ1-6, with 7 bases aligning to TRBD1. The CDR3 extends over 18 amino acids. J gave up 4 bases and V 1 base, and 10 bases lay outside the gene matches. CDR1 KGHSH and CDR2 LQKENI come from the germline V gene. Here the CDR3 DNA reads TGTGCCAGCTCACCACTACCCGGGACAGCTGTGTATAATTCACCCCTCCACTTT. This encodes CASSPLPGTAVYNSPLHF.

At least ten counts were recorded for this clone. J is TRBJ2-1 and V is TRBV14; TRBD1 might be the D (6 bases). Trimming took 4 bases from V and 7 from J, leaving 17 bases between them. The length of the CDR3 is 15 residues. Germline V gene lookup returns CDR1 SGHDN and CDR2 FVKESK. For the CDR3, the DNA is TGTGCCAGCAGCCTAACAGGGAGTTGGAAAAATGAGCAGTTCTTC. It encodes CASSLTGSWKNEQFF.

This chain uses TRBV27 with TRBJ1-2; D unclear. Germline V gene lookup returns CDR1 MNHEY and CDR2 SMNVEV (reference sequence). Trimming shortened V by 5 bases and J by 0 bases, and 7 bases separated the two germline ends. This CDR3 contains 13 residues. The CDR3 DNA reads as TGTGCCAGCAGTCCCCAGGCTAACTATGGCTACACCTTC. It encodes CASSPQANYGYTF.

This clone was seen a handful of times. This sequence joins TRBV6-4 and TRBJ1-5, with TRBD1 identical over 9 bases. Trimming took 0 bases from V and 5 from J; bases not matched to a gene: 11. There are 18 residues in the CDR3. CDR1 and CDR2 (germline): MRHNA, SNTAGT. CDR3 DNA: TGTGCCAGCAGTGACTCGACGGGTCAGGACAGGGGTTATCAGCCCCAGCATTTT. It encodes CASSDSTGQDRGYQPQHF.

In nucleotides, the CDR3 is TGTGCCAGCAGCTTCACGGTCACGAACACCGGGGAGCTGTTTTTT. Its translation: CASSFTVTNTGELFF. This sequence joins TRBV7-9 and TRBJ2-2; D is uncertain. The CDR3 consists of 15 residues. Trimming removed 3 bases at V and 0 bases at J, with 8 bases between. Germline CDR1 and CDR2: SEHNR and FQNEAQ (reference sequence).

The chain is built from TRBV5-6 and TRBJ1-6; unclear D gene. This CDR3 spans 17 amino acids. Germline V lookup: CDR1 SGHDT, CDR2 YYEEEE. Trimming cost V 0 bases and J 0 bases, with 10 bases left between them. The CDR3 DNA follows: TGTGCCAGCAGCTTGGGGCTAGGGAGCTCCTATAATTCACCCCTCCACTTT. Protein product: CASSLGLGSSYNSPLHF.

V gene TRBV27 combines with J gene TRBJ2-7; TRBD1 matches 8 bases. V shed 0 bases, J shed 2 bases, and the junction held 6 bases outside the gene matches. The CDR3 has 16 amino acids. CDR1 is MNHEY and CDR2 is SMNVEV in the germline V gene (reference sequence). CDR3 coding DNA: TGTGCCAGCAGTTTATCAGGACAGGGTAGCCCCTACGAGCAGTACTTC. Its translation: CASSLSGQGSPYEQYF.

The chain carries TRBV5-4 and TRBJ2-2; weak D call: TRBD2 (6 bases). The CDR3 consists of 17 residues. Germline V gives CDR1 SGHNT, CDR2 YYREEE (reference sequence). V gave up 3 bases and J gave up 5 bases, with 20 bases separating them. CDR3 DNA: TGTGCCAGCAGCTCCCGGTTGGGACGGGGGATAACCGGGGAGCTGTTTTTT. This encodes CASSSRLGRGITGELFF.

This clone has a single count. This rearrangement joins TRBV6-5 to TRBJ2-7, with 9 positions matching TRBD1. V gave up 3 bases and J gave up 6 bases; unmatched junction bases: 9. From germline, CDR1 is MNHEY and CDR2 SVGAGI. CDR3 length: 15 amino acids. The CDR3 DNA reads TGTGCCAGCAGTTATACCGGGACAGGGTCTCGCGAGCAGTACTTC. Protein product: CASSYTGTGSREQYF.

The genes are TRBV7-9 and TRBJ2-7; 9 nucleotides agree with TRBD1. J lost 5 bases, V lost 2 bases, and 10 bases had no gene match. Germline loops: CDR1 SEHNR, CDR2 FQNEAQ (reference sequence). The CDR3 is 16 amino acids. The CDR3 is CASSLKEGQGMNEQYF. The CDR3, as DNA: TGTGCCAGCAGCTTAAAAGAAGGACAGGGGATGAACGAGCAGTACTTC.

The V and J genes are TRBV19 and TRBJ1-2; D call uncertain. Germline-derived CDR1 and CDR2 are LNHDA and SQIVND (reference sequence). The CDR3 has 13 residues. V lost 2 bases to trimming and J lost 8 bases, with 12 bases between them. The CDR3 sequence is CASSIRAAAGYTF. Written as DNA, the CDR3 is TGTGCCAGTAGTATAAGGGCAGCGGCCGGCTACACCTTC.